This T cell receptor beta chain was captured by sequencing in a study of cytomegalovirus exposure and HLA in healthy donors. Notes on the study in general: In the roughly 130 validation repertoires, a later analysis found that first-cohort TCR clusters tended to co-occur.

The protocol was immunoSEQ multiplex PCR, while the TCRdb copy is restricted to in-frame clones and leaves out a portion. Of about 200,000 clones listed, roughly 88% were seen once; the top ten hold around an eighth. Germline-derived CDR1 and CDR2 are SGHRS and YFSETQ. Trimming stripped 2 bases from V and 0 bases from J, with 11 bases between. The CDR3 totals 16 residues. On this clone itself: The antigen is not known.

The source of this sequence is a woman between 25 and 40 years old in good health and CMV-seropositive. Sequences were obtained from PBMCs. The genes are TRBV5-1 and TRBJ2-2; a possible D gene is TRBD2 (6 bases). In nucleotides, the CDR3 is TGCGCCAGCAGCTTAAGGGAGGCGTCGAACACCGGGGAGCTGTTTTTT. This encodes CASSLREASNTGELFF.